This TCR beta chain was identified during a study of cytomegalovirus exposure and HLA in healthy donors. For the study at large: Genetic ancestry analysis placed around 76% of the 398 donors that were genotyped in the Caucasian-associated cluster. Regarding the study as a whole: Highly shared sequence variants in one cluster were likely a sequencing artifact.

The study ran its PCR with 60 Vbeta and 13 Jbeta primers. TCRdb's copy holds only in-frame clones and misses some; the assay was immunoSEQ multiplex PCR. The table has around 160,000 clones, more than 75% seen once. Germline V CDR1 and CDR2: SGHNT, YENEEA. The CDR3 has 13 amino acids. V dropped 2 bases and J dropped 0 bases, with 4 bases sitting between them. Comment on this clone: No antigen is known for it.

Sequencing was carried out using PBMCs. The V and J genes are TRBV11-3 and TRBJ1-1; no clear D gene. The receptor's source is a male donor in good health and CMV-seronegative. The CDR3 is CASSLQVNTEAFF. The CDR3 DNA is TGTGCCAGCAGCTTACAGGTGAACACTGAAGCTTTCTTT. Combining the CDR3 with reference TRBV11-3 and TRBJ1-1 gives the whole variable domain EAGVVQSPRYKIIEKKQPVAFWCNPISGHNTLYWYLQNLGQGPELLIRYENEEAVDDSQLPKDRFSAERLKGVDSTLKIQPAELGDSAVYLCASSLQVNTEAFFGQGTRLTVV.